The entry that follows covers one T cell receptor (beta chain) sequence. Treatment reported: randomized to nivolumab then ipilimumab (arm A) or the reverse (arm B). V lost 5 bases and J 7 bases, leaving 21 bases between the germline ends. This CDR3 is 16 amino acids long. In germline, CDR1 is WSHSY, CDR2 SAAADI. The sample comes from a study of sequential checkpoint blockade in melanoma. Sequencing was performed with immunoSEQ multiplex PCR; in TCRdb, only in-frame clones are kept and a portion is missing. The profile shows about 11,000 clones, more than 25% of them singletons. The source material was tumor tissue (inferred from file names), sampled from a patient given nivolumab and ipilimumab in sequence. This clonotype was obtained from a human donor with melanoma. This chain links TRBV10-2 with TRBJ2-1; a possible D gene is TRBD1 (5 bases). The CDR3: CASSFAGSPPSNEQFF. The CDR3 coding sequence is TGCGCCAGCAGTTTCGCAGGGTCCCCTCCGAGTAATGAGCAGTTCTTC.